Listed here is a single TCR beta chain. What it binds is unknown. This sample is part of a study of cytomegalovirus exposure and HLA in healthy donors. Broader study findings: Later analysis demonstrated an association between a missense DCLRE1C variant and TCR beta V- and J-gene trimming. In a later analysis, an Asian-associated ancestry cluster reportedly showed fewer N-insertions than the roughly 730-donor mean.

This PCR relied on a set of 60 Vbeta primers and 13 Jbeta primers. In the original processing: A later analysis counted about 80 million unique TCR beta chains, some 12 million shared. Libraries were prepared by immunoSEQ multiplex PCR; TCRdb keeps only in-frame clonotypes and omits some of them. That table gives V, J and clone size, and the DNA gave D and trimming. The sample consists of 150,000 to 200,000 clones, about 85% of them appearing once. Donors in the study were healthy people who gave bone marrow. The CDR3 consists of 18 residues. Germline values: CDR1 MNHEY, CDR2 SMNVEV (reference sequence). J lost 2 bases, V lost 5 bases, and 10 bases had no gene match.

This receptor was taken from a man over 45 in good health and CMV-seropositive. The J gene is TRBJ2-7, the V gene TRBV27; TRBD2 aligns across 15 bases. The specimen was PBMCs. CDR3: CASSPPPGTSGRPYEQYF. The CDR3, as DNA: TGTGCCAGCAGTCCCCCCCCCGGGACTAGCGGGAGGCCCTACGAGCAGTACTTC.